A single sample gave rise to the 15 T cell receptor beta chains below, sequenced in a study. TCRdb reanalysed the 5' RACE reads using MiXCR and keeps one entry per CDR3 protein. The sample consists of some 62,000 distinct CDR3 sequences, around 30% of them appearing once. Sequenced input: tumor-infiltrating naive CD4+ T cells sorted from the breast tumor. Subset of the sample: naive CD4+ T cells, CD4+CD45RA+CD25-. These receptors all stem from a female donor with breast cancer.

This sequence joins TRBV5-1 and TRBJ2-3; 9 bases fit TRBD1. There are 15 residues in the CDR3. The germline V gene encodes CDR1 SGHRS and CDR2 YFSETQ. The V segment lost 7 bases and the J segment 0 bases; nucleotides outside the gene matches: 6. The CDR3, as DNA: TGCGCCAGCTACGCCGGACAGGGGAGCACAGATACGCAGTATTTT. Protein product: CASYAGQGSTDTQYF.

This clonotype showed up many times. The J gene is TRBJ1-2, the V gene TRBV6-1; D unresolved. CDR3 length: 14 residues. V was pared by 1 base and J by 4 bases, with 10 bases between. CDR1 is MNHNS and CDR2 is SASEGT in the germline V gene. The CDR3 coding sequence is TGTGCCAGCAGTGAAGGGCCAGACATCTATGGCTACACCTTC. Protein product: CASSEGPDIYGYTF.

The chain carries TRBV7-2 and TRBJ2-7; the D is unclear. V lost 3 bases and J lost 2, with 8 bases in between. The germline V gene encodes CDR1 SGHTA and CDR2 FQGNSA. This CDR3 has 13 amino acids. This chain's CDR3 is CASSFDPAYEQYF. DNA of the CDR3: TGTGCCAGCAGCTTTGACCCAGCCTACGAGCAGTACTTC.

This rearrangement joins TRBV21-1 to TRBJ1-1. TRBV21-1 is marked as a pseudogene. The CDR3 consists of 11 residues. CDR3 region: CASSKTTEAFF. In nucleotides, the CDR3 is TGTGCCAGCAGCAAAACCACTGAAGCTTTCTTT.

The genes are TRBV7-9 and TRBJ2-5, with D perhaps TRBD1 or TRBD2 (5 bases each). V was shortened by 4 bases and J by 0 bases, with 15 bases between the two germline ends. The CDR3 has 16 residues. Germline V gene sequence: CDR1 SEHNR, CDR2 FQNEAQ (reference sequence). In DNA, the CDR3 is TGTGCCAGCAGCTCCCAGGGACCAAACAACCAAGAGACCCAGTACTTC. Translating it yields CASSSQGPNNQETQYF.

This clonotype was detected a few times. The genes are TRBV5-4 and TRBJ2-2; 8 bases fit TRBD1. Germline V gene sequence: CDR1 SGHNT, CDR2 YYREEE (reference sequence). The V gene end was trimmed by 3 bases and the J gene end by 1 base; junction bases not matched to a gene: 2. CDR3 length equals 15 residues. The CDR3, as DNA: TGTGCCAGCAGCTCCGGGACAGGGAACACCGGGGAGCTGTTTTTT. It encodes CASSSGTGNTGELFF.

At least ten counts were recorded for this clonotype. V and J are TRBV7-2 and TRBJ1-5; D is possibly TRBD1 (5 bases). The germline V gene encodes CDR1 SGHTA and CDR2 FQGNSA. The CDR3 spans 14 residues. V lost 1 base and J lost 6, with 10 bases in between. Here the CDR3 reads CASSLGGARQPQHF. The DNA for the CDR3 is TGTGCCAGCAGCTTAGGGGGCGCTCGTCAGCCCCAGCATTTT. Drawing the rest from reference TRBV7-2 and TRBJ1-5, the complete variable domain is GAGVSQSPSNKVTEKGKDVELRCDPISGHTALYWYRQSLGQGLEFLIYFQGNSAPDKSGLPSDRFSAERTGGSVSTLTIQRTQQEDSAVYLCASSLGGARQPQHFGDGTRLSIL.

A remark on this clonotype: One end of the junction fails to match germline, which may point to a read error. The chain has TRBV6-6 and TRBJ1-3; D call uncertain. There are 12 residues in the CDR3. CDR1 is MNHNY and CDR2 is SVGAGI in the germline V gene (reference sequence). The CDR3 coding sequence is TGTGCCAGCAGTTTGGTAGGAAACACCACATATTTT. This codes for CASSLVGNTTYF.

Concerning this clonotype: One junction end disagrees with the germline gene, perhaps due to a read error. The genes are TRBV7-2 and TRBJ2-2, with 12 bases fitting TRBD2. Germline V CDR1 and CDR2: SGHTA, FQGNSA. The length of the CDR3 is 17 residues. CDR3 bases: TGTGTCAGCAGCTTAGATTCGACTAGCGGGAGAACCGGGGAGCTGTTTTTT. Translation gives CVSSLDSTSGRTGELFF.

This clonotype was observed at least ten times. The chain couples TRBV4-3 to TRBJ1-2, with D unclear. The CDR3 consists of 13 residues. V shed 3 bases and J shed 2 bases, with 7 bases lying between them. Germline-derived CDR1 and CDR2 are LGHNA and YSLEER. The DNA of the CDR3 is TGCGCCAGCAGCCACCGCGGCAACTATGGCTACACCTTC. Protein: CASSHRGNYGYTF.

The V and J genes are TRBV4-2 and TRBJ2-7; D not certain. Trimming took 4 bases from V and 5 from J, leaving 15 bases between them. The germline V gene encodes CDR1 LGHNA and CDR2 YNFKEQ. The CDR3 is made up of 14 amino acids. CDR3 nucleotides: TGTGCCAGCAGCCCGACCCCGAAGAAGGACGAGCAGTACTTC. Its translation is CASSPTPKKDEQYF.

The chain uses TRBV6-2 or TRBV6-3 and TRBJ1-6; D not certain. The CDR3 contains 15 residues. V lost 5 bases and J 8 bases, leaving 16 bases between the germline ends. CDR1 MNHEY and CDR2 SVGEGT come from the germline V gene. Written as DNA, the CDR3 is TGTGCCAGCAGTGTAAGGGCTTTGGATTATTCACCCCTCCACTTT. This codes for CASSVRALDYSPLHF.

The table lists this clonotype with a count of one. A much larger clone differs from this one at a single base, so this may be a read error. The chain carries TRBV4-2 and TRBJ2-7; D unresolved. This CDR3 is built from 14 residues. The germline CDR1 and CDR2 sequences are LGHNA and YNFKEQ. For the CDR3, the DNA is TGTGCCGGCAGCCAAGATTGGAACCCCTACGAGCAGTACTTC. As protein: CAGSQDWNPYEQYF.

This clonotype was detected a few times. This chain uses TRBV5-1 with TRBJ2-5; unclear D gene. V shed 2 bases and J shed 2 bases, with 7 bases lying between them. This CDR3 has 13 amino acids. The germline V gene encodes CDR1 SGHRS and CDR2 YFSETQ. CDR3 in amino acids: CASSFGVQETQYF. The CDR3 DNA reads TGCGCCAGCAGCTTTGGAGTTCAAGAGACCCAGTACTTC.

This chain joins TRBV6-1 and TRBJ2-3, with TRBD2 matching 11 bases. The CDR3 totals 16 residues. The trim removed 7 bases at V and 1 base at J, leaving 7 bases unmatched. Per germline, CDR1 MNHNS and CDR2 SASEGT. Here the CDR3 DNA reads TGTGCCAGCAACGGACGGGGACTAGCGGGCACAGATACGCAGTATTTT. It specifies CASNGRGLAGTDTQYF.